The source of this T cell receptor beta chain is a study of blood T cell repertoires in COVID-19. In the study overall: Some COVID-19 samples were acute and others convalescent; all came from the United States, Italy and Spain. From T cells, B-cell-depleted T cells, or PBMCs came the material, which was cDNA or gDNA.

Study processing details: It was from reference gene primer amplification that nucleated cell counts were estimated. Repertoires were generated with immunoSEQ multiplex PCR, while TCRdb's copy carries only in-frame clones and drops some. V and J calls and clone size come straight from that table; D and trimming were deduced from the DNA. The table has more than 95,000 clones, over 60% seen once. Germline CDR1 ENHRY, CDR2 SYGVKD. Trimming took 1 base from V and 4 from J; bases not matched to a gene: 6. This CDR3 region has 16 residues. The sequenced material came from peripheral blood. The receptor's source is a man aged 70-80 years with acute or convalescent COVID-19. The genes are TRBV10-3 and TRBJ1-1, with TRBD1 matching over 10 bases. The CDR3 bases are TGTGCCATCAGTGAGTGGACCGGGACAGGGGCCACTGAAGCTTTCTTT. It specifies CAISEWTGTGATEAFF.